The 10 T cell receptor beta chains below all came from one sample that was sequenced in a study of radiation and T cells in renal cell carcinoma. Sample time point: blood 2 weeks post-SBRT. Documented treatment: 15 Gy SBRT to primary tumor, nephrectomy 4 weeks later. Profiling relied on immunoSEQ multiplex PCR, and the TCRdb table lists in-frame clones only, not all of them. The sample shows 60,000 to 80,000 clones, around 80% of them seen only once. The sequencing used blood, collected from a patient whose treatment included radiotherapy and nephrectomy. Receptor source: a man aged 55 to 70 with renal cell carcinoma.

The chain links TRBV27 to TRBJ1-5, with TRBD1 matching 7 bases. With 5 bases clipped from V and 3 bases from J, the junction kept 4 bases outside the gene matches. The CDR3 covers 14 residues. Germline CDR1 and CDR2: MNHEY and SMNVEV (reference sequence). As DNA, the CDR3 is TGTGCCAGCAGTGCAACAGGGGCCAATCAGCCCCAGCATTTT. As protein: CASSATGANQPQHF.

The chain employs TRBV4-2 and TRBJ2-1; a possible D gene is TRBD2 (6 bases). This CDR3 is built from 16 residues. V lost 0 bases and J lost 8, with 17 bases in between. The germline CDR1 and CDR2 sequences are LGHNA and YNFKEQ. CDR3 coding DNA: TGTGCCAGCAGCCAAGATGTAGGACGGGAGTCCTATGAGCAGTTCTTC. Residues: CASSQDVGRESYEQFF.

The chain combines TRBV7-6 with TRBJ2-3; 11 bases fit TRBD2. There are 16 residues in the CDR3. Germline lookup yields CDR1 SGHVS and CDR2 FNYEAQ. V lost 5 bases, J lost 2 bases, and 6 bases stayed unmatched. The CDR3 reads CASSVPTSGATDTQYF. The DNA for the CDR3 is TGTGCCAGCAGCGTACCGACTAGCGGGGCCACAGATACGCAGTATTTT.

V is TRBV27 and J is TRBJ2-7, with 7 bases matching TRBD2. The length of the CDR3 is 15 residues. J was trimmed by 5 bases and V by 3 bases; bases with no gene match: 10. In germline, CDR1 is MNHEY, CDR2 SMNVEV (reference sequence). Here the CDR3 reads CASSLDSGSWNEQYF. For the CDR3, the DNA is TGTGCCAGCAGTTTGGATAGCGGGTCTTGGAACGAGCAGTACTTC.

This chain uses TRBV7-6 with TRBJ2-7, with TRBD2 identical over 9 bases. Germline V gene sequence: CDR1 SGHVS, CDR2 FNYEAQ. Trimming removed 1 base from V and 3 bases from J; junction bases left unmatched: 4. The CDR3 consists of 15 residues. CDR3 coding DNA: TGTGCCAGCAGCTTAGGTAGCGGGAGATTCTACGAGCAGTACTTC. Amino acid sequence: CASSLGSGRFYEQYF.

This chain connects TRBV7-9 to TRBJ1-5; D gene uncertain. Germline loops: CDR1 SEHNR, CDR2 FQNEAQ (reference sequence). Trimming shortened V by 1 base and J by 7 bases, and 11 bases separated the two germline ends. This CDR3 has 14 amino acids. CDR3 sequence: CASSLDLGHQPQHF. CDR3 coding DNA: TGTGCCAGCAGCTTAGACTTGGGTCACCAGCCCCAGCATTTT.

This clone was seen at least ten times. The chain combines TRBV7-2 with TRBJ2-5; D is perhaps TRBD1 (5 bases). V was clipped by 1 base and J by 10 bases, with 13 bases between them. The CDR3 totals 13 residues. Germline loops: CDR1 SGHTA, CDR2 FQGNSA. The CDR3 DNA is TGTGCCAGCAGCTTAGACGTTGTAGGGGACCAGTACTTC. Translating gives CASSLDVVGDQYF.

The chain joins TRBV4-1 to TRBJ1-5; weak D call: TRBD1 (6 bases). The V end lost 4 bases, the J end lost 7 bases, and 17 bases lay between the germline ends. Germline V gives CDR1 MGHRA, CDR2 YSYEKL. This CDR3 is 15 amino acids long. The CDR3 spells CASSPGGQVRQPQHF. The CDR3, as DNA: TGCGCCAGCAGCCCCGGGGGGCAGGTGAGGCAGCCCCAGCATTTT.

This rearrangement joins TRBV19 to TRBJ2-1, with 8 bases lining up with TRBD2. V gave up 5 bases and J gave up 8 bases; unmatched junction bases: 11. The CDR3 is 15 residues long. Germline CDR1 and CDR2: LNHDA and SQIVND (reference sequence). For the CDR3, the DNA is TGTGCCAGTAGTGACAGGACTAGCTCCAGCGATGAGCAGTTCTTC. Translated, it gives CASSDRTSSSDEQFF. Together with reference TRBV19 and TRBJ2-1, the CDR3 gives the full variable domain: DGGITQSPKYLFRKEGQNVTLSCEQNLNHDAMYWYRQDPGQGLRLIYYSQIVNDFQKGDIAEGYSVSREKKESFPLTVTSAQKNPTAFYLCASSDRTSSSDEQFFGPGTRLTVL.

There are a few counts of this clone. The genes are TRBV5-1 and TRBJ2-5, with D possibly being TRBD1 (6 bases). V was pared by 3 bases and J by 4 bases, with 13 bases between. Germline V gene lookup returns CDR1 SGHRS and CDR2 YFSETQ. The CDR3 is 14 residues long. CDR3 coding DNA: TGCGCCAGCAGCTCAGGGGAAGTACGAGAGACCCAGTACTTC. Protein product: CASSSGEVRETQYF.